This T cell receptor (beta chain) was found in a study of blood T cells in healthy people across ages. Turning to the study itself: Researchers report that template switching captured about one barcoded beta molecule per two T cells.

A second roughly 6 to 11 cycle PCR used barcoded and J-beta primers. Each CDR3 protein gets one entry after TCRdb re-called the 5' RACE reads with MiXCR. The table has hundreds of thousands of distinct CDR3 sequences, about half seen once. Whole-study findings and limits: With unsorted PBMCs, a conclusive comparison of naive versus antigen-experienced cells was not possible. Older age went with lower TCR beta diversity per million T cells, in a roughly linear way. A greater number of naive CD4+ cells and higher diversity distinguished long-lived donors from aged donors.

V dropped 1 base and J dropped 5; count of bases not matched to a gene: 5. CDR1 and CDR2 (germline): MGHDK, SYGVNS. The CDR3 spans 15 residues. This clonotype was picked up many times. Antigen unknown. The TCR comes from a man older than 75 in good health. The material sequenced was blood. The chain joins TRBV25-1 to TRBJ2-5, with 9 bases lining up with TRBD2. The CDR3 DNA is TGTGCCAGCAGTGAATCTAGCGGGATGGTTGAGACCCAGTACTTC. Amino acid sequence: CASSESSGMVETQYF. Combining the CDR3 with reference TRBV25-1 and TRBJ2-5 gives the whole variable domain EADIYQTPRYLVIGTGKKITLECSQTMGHDKMYWYQQDPGMELHLIHYSYGVNSTEKGDLSSESTVSRIRTEHFPLTLESARPSHTSQYLCASSESSGMVETQYFGPGTRLLVL.